What follows are 12 T cell receptor beta chains derived from one specimen sequenced in a study of T cell responses to AZD1222 COVID-19 vaccine. This table comes from immunoSEQ multiplex PCR, and its TCRdb copy is limited to in-frame clones, with some not included. The sample contains about 200,000 clones, approximately 92% of which appear only once. The sequencing here drew on peripheral blood, taken on day 0 of AZD1222 vaccination. The origin of the receptors is an adult in good health.

V gene TRBV5-1 combines with J gene TRBJ1-3; no clear D. The V and J ends lost 5 bases and 0 bases respectively, with 12 bases between them. CDR3 length: 15 residues. Germline CDR1 and CDR2: SGHRS and YFSETQ. The CDR3 bases are TGCGCCAGCAGTCAGGACGGCACCTCTGGAAACACCATATATTTT. This sequence encodes CASSQDGTSGNTIYF.

The chain employs TRBV6-7 and TRBJ2-1, with a tentative D call TRBD1 (6 bases). TRBV6-7 is designated an ORF whose function remains uncertain. Trimming shortened V by 0 bases and J by 5 bases, and 11 bases separated the two germline ends. This CDR3 spans 15 amino acids. CDR3 coding DNA: TGTGCCAGCAGTTACTCGGACAGCCACCACAATGAGCAGTTCTTC. Its protein product is CASSYSDSHHNEQFF.

This chain connects TRBV15 to TRBJ1-1; weak D call: TRBD1 (5 bases). The germline V and J ends were trimmed by 2 bases and 1 base, with 8 bases remaining between them. Germline V gene sequence: CDR1 LNHNV, CDR2 YYDKDF (reference sequence). The CDR3 spans 14 residues. The CDR3 bases are TGTGCCACCAGCAGATCAACAGGGAACACTGAAGCTTTCTTT. This sequence encodes CATSRSTGNTEAFF.

V and J are TRBV7-8 and TRBJ2-1; 9 nucleotides align to TRBD2. The CDR3 loop spans 17 amino acids. CDR1 SGHVS and CDR2 FQNEAQ come from the germline V gene. V dropped 6 bases and J dropped 0; count of bases not matched to a gene: 9. This CDR3 reads CASSLRLAGSSYNEQFF. CDR3 DNA: TGTGCCAGCAGTCTACGCCTAGCGGGGAGCTCCTACAATGAGCAGTTCTTC.

V gene TRBV19 combines with J gene TRBJ1-1; D might be TRBD1 (5 bases). Germline lookup yields CDR1 LNHDA and CDR2 SQIVND (reference sequence). Deletions cut 8 bases from V and 0 bases from J, with 16 bases between. CDR3 length equals 15 residues. The DNA of the CDR3 is TGTGCCAGTCAAGACGGGACGTTCATGAACACTGAAGCTTTCTTT. Its protein is CASQDGTFMNTEAFF.

This sequence joins TRBV4-1 and TRBJ2-1, with a possible D match to TRBD1 (6 bases). V was pared by 5 bases and J by 3 bases, with 11 bases between. The length of the CDR3 is 14 residues. From germline, CDR1 is MGHRA and CDR2 YSYEKL. The CDR3: CASSGMDSYNEQFF. CDR3 nucleotide sequence: TGCGCCAGCAGCGGGATGGACAGCTACAATGAGCAGTTCTTC.

A single count supports this clone. The J gene is TRBJ1-2, the V gene TRBV27, with D tentatively TRBD1 (5 bases). CDR1 MNHEY and CDR2 SMNVEV come from the germline V gene (reference sequence). V lost 6 bases to trimming and J lost 1 base, with 15 bases between them. The CDR3 extends over 15 amino acids. The CDR3 loop reads CASSPAGRSNYGYTF. The CDR3 region has the DNA TGTGCCAGCAGCCCCGCGGGACGGAGTAACTATGGCTACACCTTC.

The chain combines TRBV7-2 with TRBJ1-5; unclear D gene. CDR3 size: 14 residues. Trimming left V 2 bases short and J 4 bases short, with 9 bases between. Germline V gives CDR1 SGHTA, CDR2 FQGNSA. Written as DNA, the CDR3 is TGTGCCAGCAGCTTAAATTTAGGTAATCAGCCCCAGCATTTT. This sequence encodes CASSLNLGNQPQHF. Full variable domain (missing parts from reference TRBV7-2 and TRBJ1-5): GAGVSQSPSNKVTEKGKDVELRCDPISGHTALYWYRQSLGQGLEFLIYFQGNSAPDKSGLPSDRFSAERTGGSVSTLTIQRTQQEDSAVYLCASSLNLGNQPQHFGDGTRLSIL.

The chain joins TRBV10-2 to TRBJ2-1; no clear D. Germline assignment: CDR1 WSHSY and CDR2 SAAADI. Between the trimmed V and J ends, which lost 3 bases and 6 bases, there was a span of 3 bases. This CDR3 spans 11 amino acids. The CDR3, as DNA: TGCGCCAGCAGTGAAGGCAATGAGCAGTTCTTC. Translated, it gives CASSEGNEQFF.

The chain uses TRBV10-3 and TRBJ1-3; tentatively, D is TRBD1 (5 bases). Germline V gene data show CDR1 as ENHRY and CDR2 as SYGVKD. Trimming removed 9 bases from V and 2 bases from J, with 14 bases in between. The CDR3 has 14 amino acids. The CDR3 DNA reads TGTGCCATTTCTTTTGGGGCGGCTGGAAACACCATATATTTT. This encodes CAISFGAAGNTIYF.

The rearrangement joins TRBV6-5 to TRBJ1-1, with 8 bases identical to TRBD1. Per germline, CDR1 MNHEY and CDR2 SVGAGI. The CDR3 is 15 residues long. The ends lost 2 bases at V and 4 bases at J; junction bases unmatched: 6. CDR3 nucleotide sequence: TGTGCCAGCAGTTACGTCACAGGGGGTGTCACTGAAGCTTTCTTT. This gives the protein CASSYVTGGVTEAFF.

J is TRBJ2-1 and V is TRBV9; D might be TRBD1 or TRBD2, each matching 7 bases. The CDR3 is made up of 16 amino acids. Germline V gives CDR1 SGDLS, CDR2 YYNGEE. V lost 1 base to trimming and J lost 1 base, with 12 bases between them. CDR3 nucleotides: TGTGCCAGCAGCGTACGTCAGGGGGGGTCCTACAATGAGCAGTTCTTC. Translating gives CASSVRQGGSYNEQFF.